This T cell receptor (beta chain) was identified in a study of cytomegalovirus exposure and HLA in healthy donors. Study-wide points: Researchers reported from a later analysis that most CMV-associated TCR beta chains appeared HLA-restricted. A prior analysis recorded that most TCR beta V segments were productive about 87% or about 30% of the time.

The PCR used 60 Vbeta and 13 Jbeta primers. Profiled with immunoSEQ multiplex PCR; TCRdb holds only in-frame clones, not every one. Here the sample spans under 150,000 clones, under 90% being singletons. In this sample, this clone turned up once. Its antigen remains unknown. The germline V and J ends were trimmed by 1 base and 4 bases, with 11 bases remaining between them. The CDR3 runs to 14 residues. CDR1 and CDR2 (germline): LNHDA, SQIVND (reference sequence). The receptor was isolated from a male donor in good health and CMV-seronegative. The chain employs TRBV19 and TRBJ2-7, with a possible D match to TRBD1 (5 bases). The sample consisted of PBMCs. The CDR3 DNA sequence: TGTGCCAGTAGTATAGGCGACAGACCATACGAGCAGTACTTC. Translated: CASSIGDRPYEQYF.